Listed below are T cell receptor beta chains from one sample, sequenced in a study of shared clonotypes between healthy human individuals. The protocol was immunoSEQ multiplex PCR, while the TCRdb copy is restricted to in-frame clones and leaves out a portion. The sample has fewer than 400,000 clones; around two thirds are singletons. Source material: memory CD4+ T cells sorted from blood. The receptors originated from a man younger than 45 in good health. Each CDR3 is given with its conserved first and last residue. Each record gives: J gene, clone size, V gene, D gene, CDR3 protein, CDR3 DNA. The D gene is left open where the match is weak. Only part of the rows carry a size: once, few, many, or a class if the clone is expanded.

TRBJ2-3 | . | TRBV2 | . | CASKGLRGGDTQYF | TGTGCCAGCAAGGGGCTCCGGGGCGGAGATACGCAGTATTTT
TRBJ2-2 | . | TRBV11-3 | . | CASSFGGARDTGELFF | TGTGCCAGCAGCTTCGGAGGCGCTAGGGACACCGGGGAGCTGTTTTTT
TRBJ1-4 | few | TRBV5-5 | . | CASSLGAGEKLFF | TGTGCCAGCAGCTTGGGTGCAGGGGAAAAACTGTTTTTT
TRBJ2-7 | few | TRBV29-1 | . | CSVEGGHEQYF | TGCAGCGTTGAAGGCGGGCACGAGCAGTACTTC
TRBJ2-7 | few | TRBV5-1 | TRBD2 | CASSPELAGSSSYEQYF | TGCGCCAGCAGCCCCGAGCTAGCGGGATCGAGCTCCTACGAGCAGTACTTC
TRBJ2-5 | once | TRBV9 | TRBD1 | CASSGTGGKMAQYF | TGTGCCAGCAGCGGGACAGGGGGCAAGATGGCCCAGTACTTC
TRBJ2-3 | few | TRBV5-1 | TRBD2 | CASSPEPGLAGADTQYF | TGCGCCAGCAGCCCAGAACCGGGACTAGCGGGAGCAGATACGCAGTATTTT
TRBJ1-5 | few | TRBV27 | TRBD1 | CASSWTGGNQPQHF | TGTGCCAGCAGCTGGACAGGGGGCAATCAGCCCCAGCATTTT
TRBJ1-5 | . | TRBV2 | . | CASSPPRQGSNQPQHF | TGTGCCAGCAGCCCCCCGAGGCAGGGCAGCAATCAGCCCCAGCATTTT
TRBJ2-1 | once | TRBV10-1 | TRBD2 | CASSGRGGLRVDEQFF | TGCGCCAGCAGTGGACGCGGGGGTCTCCGAGTCGATGAGCAGTTCTTC
TRBJ1-5 | . | TRBV7-9 | TRBD1 | CASSLGARGLGSSNQPQHF | TGTGCCAGCAGCTTAGGCGCCAGGGGGCTAGGGTCGAGCAATCAGCCCCAGCATTTT
TRBJ1-1 | . | TRBV19 | . | CASSMRRGGGTEAFF | TGTGCCAGTAGTATGAGGAGGGGGGGAGGTACTGAAGCTTTCTTT
TRBJ2-3 | once | TRBV5-1 | TRBD1 | CASTPTGVSPDTQYF | TGCGCCAGCACCCCCACAGGGGTATCTCCAGATACGCAGTATTTT
TRBJ1-1 | . | TRBV7-8 | TRBD1 | CASSSTGTMNTEAFF | TGTGCCAGCAGCTCGACAGGGACTATGAACACTGAAGCTTTCTTT
TRBJ1-1 | . | TRBV9 | . | CASSVGSHTEAFF | TGTGCCAGCAGCGTAGGGAGTCACACTGAAGCTTTCTTT
TRBJ2-5 | . | TRBV7-8 | TRBD2 | CASSLVTSGRGDF | TGTGCCAGCAGCTTAGTGACTAGCGGGAGGGGGGACTTC
TRBJ2-5 | few | TRBV27 | . | CASSADGVQGRTQYF | TGTGCCAGCAGCGCGGACGGGGTCCAGGGAAGGACCCAGTACTTC
TRBJ2-1 | . | TRBV15 | . | CATSRDLGYNEQFF | TGTGCCACCAGCAGAGACCTCGGCTACAATGAGCAGTTCTTC
TRBJ2-5 | . | TRBV5-5 | TRBD2 | CASSFTPSGLAGAAQYF | TGTGCCAGCAGCTTTACTCCGTCGGGACTAGCGGGGGCGGCCCAGTACTTC
TRBJ1-3 | few | TRBV6-6 | TRBD1 | CASRTTGAGNTIYF | TGTGCCAGCAGGACAACAGGGGCGGGAAACACCATATATTTT
TRBJ2-3 | many | TRBV10-1 | TRBD1 | CASSDLRTGHTDTQYF | TGCGCCAGCAGTGACCTCAGGACAGGGCACACAGATACGCAGTATTTT
TRBJ2-7 | few | TRBV2 | . | CASTRQSYEQYF | TGTGCCAGCACTCGGCAGTCCTACGAGCAGTACTTC
TRBJ1-2 | . | TRBV7-2 | . | CASSLNTGTYGYTF | TGTGCCAGCAGCTTAAATACAGGGACCTATGGCTACACCTTC
TRBJ2-7 | . | TRBV5-4 | TRBD1 | CASSPGQGDYEQYF | TGTGCCAGCAGCCCGGGACAGGGGGACTACGAGCAGTACTTC
TRBJ1-4 | . | TRBV6-5 | . | CASSALSGEKLFF | TGTGCCAGCAGTGCCCTATCAGGCGAAAAACTGTTTTTT
TRBJ1-2 | . | TRBV28 | . | CASSYHGYGYTF | TGTGCCAGCAGTTACCATGGCTATGGCTACACCTTC